The table lists the clone carrying this T cell receptor (beta chain) with many counts. Its target is not known. This record belongs to a study of regulatory T cells in long-lasting Graves disease. Described time point: newly diagnosed GD, antithyroid drugs for less than 3 months. Construction of the TCR library relied on RNA isolated from PBMCs. Enrollment of patients was through an endocrinology department in Xi'an, China. Overall study findings and caveats: The work looked only at peripheral blood and did not look at thyroid tissue. Persistent disease was associated with favored TRBV28 usage and with favored use of TRBJ1-2 and TRBJ2-5.

Both iRepertoire HTBI primers and Arm-PCR of CDR3 regions were used to build the TCR beta libraries. Original analysis: Among the samples, roughly 65 TRBV and 14 TRBJ segments were identified. Using its own MiXCR run on the multiplex PCR reads, TCRdb lists one record per CDR3 protein. The V and J calls come from TCRdb's annotation, not from the publication. The table includes roughly 420,000 distinct CDR3 sequences, around 13% detected once. Germline values: CDR1 SGHAT, CDR2 FQNNGV. The CDR3 runs 14 residues. The ends lost 3 bases at V and 7 bases at J; junction bases unmatched: 9. These sequences were also reported in another study, on T cells in Graves' hyperthyroidism and ophthalmopathy.

The source of this sequence is a woman aged 45-60 years with Graves disease. The chain carries TRBV11-2 and TRBJ2-7; TRBD2 matches at 7 bases. The sequenced sample was peripheral blood mononuclear cells (PBMCs), obtained at new diagnosis, from a patient treated with antithyroid drugs. In DNA, the CDR3 is TGTGCCAGCAGCTTGGCCGGGAGGTTGTGGGAGCAGTACTTC. Its protein is CASSLAGRLWEQYF.